Here is one T cell receptor beta chain with its context. No antigen is known for it. This CDR3 is built from 15 residues. Trimming removed 8 bases at V and 3 bases at J, with 16 bases between. Germline CDR1 and CDR2: MGHRA and YSYEKL. The sample comes from a study of CD8+ T cells in alopecia areata. Study-level background: It was oral tofacitinib, at 5 to 10 mg twice daily, that treated patients received. Notes on the study in general: Scalp sample data also include resident alphabeta T cells from normal skin. TCR sharing across patients was less clear than in mice, possibly HLA-related.

RNA was extracted and reverse transcribed into cDNA as the sequencing template. TCRdb keeps only in-frame clones here, not all; method: immunoSEQ multiplex PCR. The sample has almost 250,000 clones, around 67% seen once. The chain employs TRBV4-1 and TRBJ1-4, with D possibly being TRBD1 (6 bases). The sample consisted of CD4+ T cells sorted from blood, taken at week 0. The sequence derives from a human donor with alopecia areata. The CDR3 DNA reads TGCGCCAGCTCAGCCGGGGGCCCGGCTAATGAAAAACTGTTTTTT. Amino acids: CASSAGGPANEKLFF.